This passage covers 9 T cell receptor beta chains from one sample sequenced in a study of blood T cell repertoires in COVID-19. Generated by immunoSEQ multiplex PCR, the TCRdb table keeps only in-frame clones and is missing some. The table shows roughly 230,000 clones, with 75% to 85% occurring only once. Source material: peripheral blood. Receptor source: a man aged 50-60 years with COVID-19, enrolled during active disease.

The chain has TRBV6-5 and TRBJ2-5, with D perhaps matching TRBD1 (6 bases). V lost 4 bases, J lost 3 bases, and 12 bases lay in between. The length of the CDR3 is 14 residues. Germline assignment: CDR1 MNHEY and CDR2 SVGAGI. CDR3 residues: CASSSTGLKETQYF. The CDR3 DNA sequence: TGTGCCAGCAGTTCGACAGGCCTAAAAGAGACCCAGTACTTC.

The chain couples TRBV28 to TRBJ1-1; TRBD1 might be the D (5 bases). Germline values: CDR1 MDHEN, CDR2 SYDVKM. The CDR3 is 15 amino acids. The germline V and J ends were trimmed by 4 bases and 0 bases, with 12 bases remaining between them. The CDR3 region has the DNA TGTGCCAGCAGTTGGGGGGGGAGCATGAACACTGAAGCTTTCTTT. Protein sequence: CASSWGGSMNTEAFF.

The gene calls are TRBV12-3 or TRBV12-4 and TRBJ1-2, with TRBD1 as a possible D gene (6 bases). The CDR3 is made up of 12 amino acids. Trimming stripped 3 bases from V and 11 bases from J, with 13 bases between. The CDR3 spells CASSFGGGLYTF. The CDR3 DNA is TGTGCCAGCAGTTTTGGGGGGGGGCTGTACACCTTC.

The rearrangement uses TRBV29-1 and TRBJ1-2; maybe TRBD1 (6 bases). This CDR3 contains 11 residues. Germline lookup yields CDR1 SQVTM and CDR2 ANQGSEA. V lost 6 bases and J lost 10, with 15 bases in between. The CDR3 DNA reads TGCAGCGTAGCAGAACAGGGAATCTACACCTTC. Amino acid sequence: CSVAEQGIYTF.

The CDR3: CSVGDRALNTIYF. The CDR3 DNA reads TGCAGCGTTGGGGACAGGGCTCTAAACACCATATATTTT. The J gene is TRBJ1-3, the V gene TRBV29-1, with 9 positions matching TRBD1. Per germline, CDR1 SQVTM and CDR2 ANQGSEA. The CDR3 has 13 amino acids. Trimming at V came to 4 bases and at J to 6 bases, leaving 4 bases not matched to a gene. Based on the CDR3 plus reference TRBV29-1 and TRBJ1-3, the full variable domain is SAVISQKPSRDICQRGTSLTIQCQVDSQVTMMFWYRQQPGQSLTLIATANQGSEATYESGFVIDKFPISRPNLTFSTLTVSNMSPEDSSIYLCSVGDRALNTIYFGEGSWLTVV.

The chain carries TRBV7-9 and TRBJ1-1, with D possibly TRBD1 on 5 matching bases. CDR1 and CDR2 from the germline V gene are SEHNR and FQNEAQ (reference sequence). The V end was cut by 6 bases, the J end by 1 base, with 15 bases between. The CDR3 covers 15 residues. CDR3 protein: CASRDGGLENTEAFF. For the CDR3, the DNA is TGTGCCAGCAGGGACGGGGGGTTAGAGAACACTGAAGCTTTCTTT.

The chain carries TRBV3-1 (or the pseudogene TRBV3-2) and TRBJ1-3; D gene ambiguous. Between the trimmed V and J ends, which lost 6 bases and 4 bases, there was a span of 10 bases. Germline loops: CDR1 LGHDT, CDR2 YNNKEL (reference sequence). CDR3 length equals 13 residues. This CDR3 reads CASSGGAGNTIYF. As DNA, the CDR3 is TGTGCCAGCAGTGGCGGTGCAGGAAACACCATATATTTT.

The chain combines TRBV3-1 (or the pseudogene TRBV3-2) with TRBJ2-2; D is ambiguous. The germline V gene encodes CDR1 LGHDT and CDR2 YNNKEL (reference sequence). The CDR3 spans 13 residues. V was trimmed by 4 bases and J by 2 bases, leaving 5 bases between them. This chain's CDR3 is CASSPGNTGELFF. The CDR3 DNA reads TGTGCCAGCAGCCCGGGTAACACCGGGGAGCTGTTTTTT.

The CDR3 region has the DNA TGTGCCAGCAGCTTGGGACAGGGCTGGAATCAGCCCCAGCATTTT. Protein: CASSLGQGWNQPQHF. The V gene is TRBV7-9, the J gene TRBJ1-5, with 9 nucleotides matching TRBD1. Germline CDR1 SEHNR, CDR2 FQNEAQ (reference sequence). With V trimmed by 3 bases and J by 4 bases, 4 bases remained unmatched. This CDR3 contains 15 residues.